These 7 T cell receptor beta chains came from one sample sequenced in a study of T cell responses to AZD1222 COVID-19 vaccine. Profiling relied on immunoSEQ multiplex PCR, and the TCRdb table lists in-frame clones only, not all of them. In the table there are some 150,000 clones, 85% to 90% of which are singletons. Sample: peripheral blood, taken on day 0 of MenACWY control vaccination. Receptors were obtained from an adult in good health.

This chain uses TRBV7-2 with TRBJ2-2; 7 bases line up with TRBD2. V was clipped by 7 bases and J by 6 bases; unmatched bases: 11. From germline, CDR1 is SGHTA and CDR2 FQGNSA. This CDR3 has 15 residues. CDR3 in amino acids: CASNIGLGGAGELFF. The CDR3 DNA reads TGTGCCAGCAACATCGGACTAGGAGGGGCCGGGGAGCTGTTTTTT.

The rearrangement joins TRBV6-5 to TRBJ1-6, with D possibly matching TRBD1 (5 bases). The V gene's germline CDR1 is MNHEY and CDR2 SVGAGI. The CDR3 extends over 14 amino acids. Trimming stripped 10 bases from V and 8 bases from J, with 18 bases between. The CDR3 DNA follows: TGTGCCACCATACTCCGGGACTGGGATTCACCCCTCCACTTT. It specifies CATILRDWDSPLHF.

The V call is TRBV7-2, the J call TRBJ1-6; no reliable D call. Germline CDR1 is SGHTA and CDR2 is FQGNSA. The germline V and J ends were trimmed by 0 bases and 12 bases, with 9 bases remaining between them. This CDR3 contains 13 residues. As DNA, the CDR3 is TGTGCCAGCAGCTTAGCAGGCACACTACCCCTCCACTTT. It translates to CASSLAGTLPLHF.

The chain joins TRBV5-1 to TRBJ1-1; a possible D gene is TRBD1 (6 bases). CDR3 length: 17 amino acids. The germline V gene encodes CDR1 SGHRS and CDR2 YFSETQ. V lost 4 bases and J 0 bases, leaving 19 bases between the germline ends. The CDR3 is CASSHGDIPAMNTEAFF. As DNA, the CDR3 is TGCGCCAGCAGCCATGGGGACATCCCCGCCATGAACACTGAAGCTTTCTTT.

The V and J genes are TRBV24-1 and TRBJ1-2; 10 nucleotides agree with TRBD1. The germline CDR1 and CDR2 sequences are KGHDR and SFDVKD. V was clipped by 4 bases and J by 3 bases; unmatched bases: 4. CDR3 length: 15 amino acids. CDR3 residues: CATSEPGQGHYGYTF. The CDR3 nucleotides are TGTGCCACCAGTGAGCCGGGACAGGGGCACTATGGCTACACCTTC.

This chain links TRBV4-1 with TRBJ2-3; D unclear. The germline CDR1 and CDR2 sequences are MGHRA and YSYEKL. V lost 1 base and J lost 5, with 10 bases in between. The CDR3 extends over 14 amino acids. The CDR3 sequence: CASSQAGDGDTQYF. Here the CDR3 DNA reads TGCGCCAGCAGCCAAGCTGGGGATGGAGATACGCAGTATTTT.

This clone was seen a single time. V is TRBV10-3 and J is TRBJ1-2; TRBD1 might be the D (6 bases). Germline V gene sequence: CDR1 ENHRY, CDR2 SYGVKD. The CDR3 runs to 14 residues. V lost 9 bases to trimming and J lost 1 base, with 15 bases between them. CDR3 in DNA: TGTGCCATTGCTCCGGGGGGCGTTAACTATGGCTACACCTTC. Translation gives CAIAPGGVNYGYTF.